The source of this TCR beta chain is a study of T cells expressing NK-cell markers. Study details: Sequenced donors, eight in total, included seven who were HCMV-seropositive and one who was seronegative.

Per the germline V gene, CDR1 is MNHEY and CDR2 is SVGAGI. The CDR3 covers 14 residues. With the 5' RACE reads reprocessed, TCRdb shows one record per CDR3 protein and no DNA. Here the sample table reports about 180,000 distinct CDR3 sequences. Sample: blood T cells: a sorted CD56 or NKG2C T cell subset, CD4+ or CD8+ T cells, or bulk PBMC T cells (not recorded which). V gene TRBV6-5 combines with J gene TRBJ1-2. The source is a man aged 18-70 years in good health. Here the CDR3 reads CASSYSSGDLGYTF.